This T cell receptor (beta chain) originates from a study of PD-L1 blockade in urothelial cancer listed by TCRdb under 2017. For context, the study as a whole: Every patient began therapy in 2014 and was given atezolizumab 1,200 mg intravenously every 3 weeks. About 90% of the roughly 29 patients were males with bladder-origin urothelial cancer, and about 65% of the roughly 30 reported a prior smoking history. Patients had an ECOG performance status of 0 or 1 and had received between 0 and 3 prior chemotherapy regimens. Blood samples were analyzed 3 weeks after the start of treatment (second dose) and 6 weeks after the start of treatment. Blood samples yielded a median of around 150,000 T cells and tens of thousands of unique TCRs, with median clonality 0.080. An exploratory multi-omic analysis was conducted of the somatic, immune and clinical correlates of response to PD-L1 blockade with atezolizumab in urothelial cancer. Pretreatment tumor samples, along with matched peripheral blood collected serially before and after atezolizumab treatment, underwent TCR sequencing. Durable clinical benefit was defined as progression-free survival longer than 6 months, and TCR features were also tested against progression-free and overall survival. In the same patients, pretreatment tumors underwent whole exome sequencing and RNA sequencing in addition to TCR sequencing. Several patients reached durable clinical benefit, while 20 patients did not. Twenty-nine patients had pretreatment blood TCR-seq, some 25 had at least one posttreatment blood collection, and some 25 had tumor TCR-seq.

Here is what the overall study found, with its caveats: A pretreatment peripheral blood TCR clonality below the median was linked to improved progression-free and overall survival. Patients with durable benefit showed greater expansion of tumor-associated TCR clones in peripheral blood 3 weeks after starting treatment (n ≈ 21, p = 0.022). Small sample size (n ≈ 29) and many exploratory analyses mean the results are intended to be hypothesis-generating.

A word on this clone: Which antigen it targets is not known. Base qualities are missing; no much larger clone stands one base away.

The cohort included 29 patients with locally advanced or metastatic urothelial carcinoma who were treated at Memorial Sloan Kettering on a trial protocol. Peripheral blood mononuclear cells were collected from each patient pretreatment and during treatment, giving between 1 and 8 total time points per patient. The Qiagen DNeasy Blood extraction kit was used to purify genomic DNA from total PBMCs and from tumor samples. PBMCs were collected pretreatment and during treatment, and were isolated and stored as previously described. The CDR3 holds 15 amino acids from the cysteine to the phenylalanine. The entry retains the CDR3 DNA only, 45 bases that are in frame from base 1. CDR1 and CDR2 were assigned from the germline V gene as SGHNT and YENEEA. Trimming takes 4 bases off V and 6 bases off J; junction bases not matched to a gene: 7. Synthetic TCR analog templates were spiked into each PCR so that absolute template abundance could be estimated from read counts. Using the immunoSEQ assay, TCRbeta CDR3 regions were amplified from genomic DNA with bias-controlled V and J gene primers. Sequencing of rearranged TCRbeta segments was performed at approximately 20X coverage. As for the authors' bioinformatics: Sequencing errors were corrected by clustering, and CDR3s were annotated against IMGT so that V, D and J genes could be assigned. Downstream analyses used only productive TCRbeta rearrangements, leaving out any out-of-frame or stop-codon sequences. Clonality was computed as one minus Shannon entropy normalized by the log of the number of unique productive sequences. Fisher's exact test with Benjamini-Hochberg correction, using a cutoff of adjusted p below 0.01, was how clones that differed between time points or between blood and tumor were identified. The immuneACCESS repertoire file appears here via TCRdb, limited to in-frame rearrangements. These files lack a portion of the clones; in checked studies, under half of the deficit traces to unresolved V genes, and the cause of the others is not known. The V and J calls and the clone size are those of that table, but D and trimming were determined from the DNA. Present in this sample are around 32,000 clones, more than 75% of which were seen just once. The leading ten clones occupy under 4.5% of the sample.

The sequence is built from TRBV11-3 and TRBJ2-7, and 12 junction bases match TRBD2. The TCR originated in a man aged 50-59 years with urothelial cancer. The sequences come from PBMCs, collected around atezolizumab (anti-PD-L1) treatment. The CDR3 reads CASSSPTSGSGEQYF. The DNA sequence follows: TGTGCCAGCAGCTCCCCGACTAGCGGGAGTGGCGAGCAGTACTTC.